The 32 T cell receptor beta chains given below trace back to one sample, sequenced in a study of T cells in Graves' hyperthyroidism and ophthalmopathy. Researchers amplified the TCR beta CDR3 regions from RNA transcripts. The HTBI primer set drove a first-round RT-PCR of the TCR CDR3. MiXCR, applied by TCRdb to the multiplex PCR reads, yields one record per CDR3 protein. The data show under 40,000 distinct CDR3 sequences, around half seen once. Specimen: blood. The receptors were gathered from a woman aged 45-60 years with Graves' hyperthyroidism that later progressed to Graves' ophthalmopathy.

The gene calls are TRBV2 and TRBJ2-1; 13 bases agree with TRBD2. The length of the CDR3 is 21 residues. Per the germline V gene, CDR1 is SNHLY and CDR2 is FYNNEI. V gave up 3 bases and J gave up 0 bases; unmatched junction bases: 14. This chain's CDR3 is CASSDLVGRGLAGYSYNEQFF. In DNA, the CDR3 is TGTGCCAGCAGTGATCTGGTTGGTCGGGGACTAGCGGGGTACTCCTACAATGAGCAGTTCTTC.

This clonotype has a count of ten or more. The V and J genes are TRBV6-5 and TRBJ2-1; the D is unclear. The ends were cut back, 0 bases at V and 0 bases at J, with 12 bases in the middle. CDR1 is MNHEY and CDR2 is SVGAGI in the germline V gene. The CDR3 is made up of 17 amino acids. This CDR3 is CASSYSGFSSSYNEQFF. The CDR3 nucleotides read TGTGCCAGCAGTTACTCGGGGTTCTCAAGCTCCTACAATGAGCAGTTCTTC.

This sequence joins TRBV9 and TRBJ2-7, with 9 bases matching TRBD2. The germline gives CDR1 SGDLS, CDR2 YYNGEE. The length of the CDR3 is 16 residues. V trimming: 0 bases; J trimming: 5 bases; junction bases outside the gene matches: 9. The CDR3 DNA follows: TGTGCCAGCAGCGTAGGTAGCGGGAGTGGTATGAACGAGCAGTACTTC. This codes for CASSVGSGSGMNEQYF.

This clonotype was counted many times. The V and J genes are TRBV7-2 and TRBJ2-2, with 10 positions matching TRBD2. This CDR3 contains 17 residues. The V gene's germline CDR1 is SGHTA and CDR2 FQGNSA. Trimming at V came to 5 bases and at J to 5 bases, leaving 11 bases not matched to a gene. The CDR3 DNA sequence: TGTGCCAGCAGCAGTCCAGCGGGAGGGGTGCGTACCGGGGAGCTGTTTTTT. Amino acids: CASSSPAGGVRTGELFF.

This clonotype was observed a handful of times. The rearrangement uses TRBV20-1 and TRBJ1-1, with 8 bases identical to TRBD1. The CDR3 has 14 residues. CDR1 and CDR2 (germline): DFQATT, SNEGSKA (reference sequence). This chain's CDR3 is CQGGGQGANTEAFF. Here the CDR3 DNA reads TGCCAAGGGGGTGGTCAGGGGGCTAACACTGAAGCTTTCTTT.

Comments on this clonotype: One junction end does not reproduce the germline sequence, and a read error may be involved. J is TRBJ2-7 and V is TRBV4-1, with D perhaps matching TRBD2 (6 bases). Germline V gene data show CDR1 as MGHRA and CDR2 as YSYEKL. The CDR3 covers 16 residues. This chain's CDR3 is CASSQVAGTDSHEQCF. CDR3 DNA: TGCGCCAGCAGCCAAGTCGCCGGGACTGACTCCCACGAGCAGTGCTTC.

This clonotype was seen many times. This chain joins TRBV3-1 and TRBJ2-1; D is undetermined. This CDR3 has 12 amino acids. Germline V gene sequence: CDR1 LGHDT, CDR2 YNNKEL (reference sequence). The V and J ends lost 4 bases and 8 bases respectively, with 9 bases between them. Here the CDR3 DNA reads TGTGCCAGCAGCCGGACGGGCGATGAGCAGTTCTTC. This encodes CASSRTGDEQFF.

By sample share, this clonotype is medium-sized. The rearrangement joins TRBV2 to TRBJ2-3, with a weak D call TRBD2 (5 bases). The CDR3 has 12 amino acids. Germline lookup yields CDR1 SNHLY and CDR2 FYNNEI. V lost 7 bases and J 6 bases, leaving 11 bases between the germline ends. For the CDR3, the DNA is TGTGCCAGCATTAGAGCGGCGGATACGCAGTATTTT. Translating it yields CASIRAADTQYF.

V is TRBV20-1 and J is TRBJ2-1; a weak D match, TRBD1 (6 bases). The germline V gene has CDR1 DFQATT and CDR2 SNEGSKA (reference sequence). V lost 0 bases and J 7 bases, leaving 16 bases between the germline ends. The CDR3 sequence is 15 residues long. The CDR3 coding sequence is TGCAGTGCTAGAGATCTGCAGGGGACGGGGAATGAGCAGTTCTTC. Translated: CSARDLQGTGNEQFF.

Many counts were recorded for this clonotype. V and J are TRBV6-5 and TRBJ2-1; D assignment may be TRBD1 or TRBD2 (5 bases each). Looked up from germline, CDR1 is MNHEY and CDR2 is SVGAGI. This CDR3 is 13 amino acids long. The V gene lost 4 bases and the J gene lost 7 bases, with 11 bases spanning the gap. DNA of the CDR3: TGTGCCAGCAGTTGGGGGTTTCAGAATGAGCAGTTCTTC. Translation: CASSWGFQNEQFF.

About this clonotype itself: The DNA is omitted, as the CDR3 cannot be located on it reliably, and the CDR3 follows TCRdb's listing. The CDR3 is CASSFYICSARTDRVDGELFF. V is TRBV7-3 and J is TRBJ2-2; the table's D call, TRBD1, was not checked against the DNA. The CDR3 is 21 amino acids long, termini counted. Germline CDR1 and CDR2: SGHTA and FQGTGA.

The chain has TRBV7-8 and TRBJ2-7; D gene ambiguous. Germline V gives CDR1 SGHVS, CDR2 FQNEAQ. The CDR3 is 15 residues long. Trimming stripped 6 bases from V and 5 bases from J, with 20 bases between. The CDR3 loop reads CASRPRNPIANEQYF. As DNA, the CDR3 is TGTGCCAGCAGACCTCGCAACCCTATAGCTAACGAGCAGTACTTC.

This clonotype was counted many times. The chain uses TRBV4-1 and TRBJ1-6; tentatively, D is TRBD1 (6 bases). This CDR3 comprises 13 residues. Germline V lookup: CDR1 MGHRA, CDR2 YSYEKL. V was clipped by 0 bases and J by 14 bases, with 11 bases between them. CDR3 bases: TGCGCCAGCAGCCAAGATCAGGGGACGGCCCTCCACTTT. Residues: CASSQDQGTALHF.

This clonotype was seen a single time. The chain employs TRBV20-1 and TRBJ2-7; TRBD2 is a possible D gene (6 bases). Trimming removed 3 bases at V and 8 bases at J, with 23 bases between. Germline assignment: CDR1 DFQATT and CDR2 SNEGSKA (reference sequence). The CDR3 length is 15 residues. CDR3 loop: CSASAAGIYSYQQYF. Written as DNA, the CDR3 is TGCAGTGCTAGTGCGGCGGGGATATATAGCTATCAGCAGTACTTC.

The rearrangement joins TRBV7-2 to TRBJ2-1; 11 bases align to TRBD2. The CDR3 runs to 16 residues. Germline V gives CDR1 SGHTA, CDR2 FQGNSA. The CDR3 DNA reads as TGTGCTGGCAGCTTTTTAGCGGGAGGGGTCTACAATGAGCAGTTCTTC. It codes for CAGSFLAGGVYNEQFF.

This chain links TRBV6-6 with TRBJ1-1, with 8 bases lining up with TRBD1. The CDR3 is 16 residues long. Germline assignment: CDR1 MNHNY and CDR2 SVGAGI (reference sequence). Trimming took 2 bases from V and 4 from J; bases not matched to a gene: 9. The CDR3 reads CASSYTDRGGGTEAFF. The CDR3 bases are TGTGCCAGCAGTTACACAGACAGGGGCGGGGGCACTGAAGCTTTCTTT.

This clonotype was seen many times. The chain links TRBV3-1 to TRBJ1-1; D is unresolved. V was clipped by 5 bases and J by 1 base, with 11 bases between them. The CDR3 runs 14 residues. Germline CDR1 LGHDT, CDR2 YNNKEL (reference sequence). The CDR3 loop reads CASSFPSENTEAFF. The CDR3 DNA is TGTGCCAGCAGCTTCCCTTCAGAGAACACTGAAGCTTTCTTT.

This clonotype was seen at least ten times. This chain connects TRBV6-6 to TRBJ2-7; 12 bases match TRBD2. The CDR3 length is 13 residues. With V trimmed by 10 bases and J by 5 bases, 6 bases remained unmatched. CDR1 is MNHNY and CDR2 is SVGAGI in the germline V gene (reference sequence). The CDR3 DNA reads as TGTGCCACCCTAGCGGGAGGGCGGAACGAGCAGTACTTC. This sequence encodes CATLAGGRNEQYF.

This chain links TRBV9 with TRBJ2-5; 14 positions match TRBD2. Trimming at V came to 4 bases and at J to 5 bases, leaving 10 bases not matched to a gene. The germline V gene has CDR1 SGDLS and CDR2 YYNGEE. This CDR3 is built from 17 residues. This CDR3 reads CASSQATSGRAGETQYF. Here the CDR3 DNA reads TGTGCCAGCAGCCAAGCGACTAGCGGGAGGGCCGGGGAGACCCAGTACTTC.

Concerning this clonotype: One end of the junction is discordant with germline, which a read error may explain. The chain uses TRBV5-6 and TRBJ2-2; 8 bases match TRBD1. This CDR3 is 16 amino acids long. From germline, CDR1 is SGHDT and CDR2 YYEEEE. The CDR3 protein is CVSREQGVGSTGELFF. The CDR3, as DNA: TGTGTCAGCAGAGAACAGGGGGTGGGGAGCACCGGGGAGCTGTTTTTT.

V is TRBV15 and J is TRBJ1-4; TRBD1 aligns across 9 bases. Trimming cost V 5 bases and J 10 bases; bases outside gene matches: 11. The germline gives CDR1 LNHNV, CDR2 YYDKDF (reference sequence). The CDR3 runs to 15 residues. This CDR3 is CATSSDRGSLVKLFF. The DNA of the CDR3 is TGTGCCACCAGCTCCGACAGGGGGTCCTTAGTAAAACTGTTTTTT.

The chain couples TRBV20-1 to TRBJ2-7; no reliable D call. Trimming took off 0 bases at V and 7 bases at J, with 4 bases between the two ends. Per germline, CDR1 DFQATT and CDR2 SNEGSKA (reference sequence). The CDR3 has 10 residues. The CDR3 here is CSARDWEQYF. The CDR3 nucleotides read TGCAGTGCTAGAGACTGGGAGCAGTACTTC.

The chain has TRBV7-9 and TRBJ1-5; a weak D match, TRBD1 (6 bases). This CDR3 has 17 residues. V lost 6 bases to trimming and J lost 2 bases, with 20 bases between them. Germline V gene lookup returns CDR1 SEHNR and CDR2 FQNEAQ (reference sequence). In DNA form, the CDR3 reads TGTGCCAGCAGGTCAGGGACTGCAGGGGAAGGCAATCAGCCCCAGCATTTT. Translating it yields CASRSGTAGEGNQPQHF.

Many counts were recorded for this clonotype. The chain has TRBV4-2 and TRBJ1-2; 10 bases are a match to TRBD1. The V and J ends lost 3 bases and 5 bases, in that order; junction bases with no gene match: 3. Germline V CDR1 and CDR2: LGHNA, YNFKEQ. The CDR3 has 14 residues. DNA for the CDR3: TGTGCCAGCAGCCACCTGGGACAGGGGTATGGCTACACCTTC. It is translated as CASSHLGQGYGYTF.

This clonotype was picked up many times. The rearrangement links TRBV9 to TRBJ2-7; 9 bases agree with TRBD1. Germline V gene sequence: CDR1 SGDLS, CDR2 YYNGEE. Unmatched junction bases numbered 2, after V lost 2 bases and J lost 2 bases. This CDR3 has 14 amino acids. The CDR3 here is CASSVGTGPYEQYF. CDR3 DNA: TGTGCCAGCAGCGTCGGGACAGGGCCCTACGAGCAGTACTTC.

This chain uses TRBV7-6 with TRBJ1-2; 9 nucleotides match TRBD1. This CDR3 has 14 amino acids. The V and J ends lost 5 bases and 6 bases, in that order; junction bases with no gene match: 7. The V gene's germline CDR1 is SGHVS and CDR2 FNYEAQ. The CDR3 DNA reads TGTGCCAGCAGCCCACAGGGGGCGGGTGATGGCTACACCTTC. This translates into CASSPQGAGDGYTF.

This clonotype ranks as medium-sized. V and J are TRBV20-1 and TRBJ1-2; D is unclear. This CDR3 is built from 12 residues. With 5 bases removed from V and 6 bases from J, the gap between germline ends came to 13 bases. The germline V gene has CDR1 DFQATT and CDR2 SNEGSKA (reference sequence). The CDR3 coding sequence is TGCAGTGCTCAAAATACGGAGCATGGCTACACCTTC. Protein product: CSAQNTEHGYTF.

By sample share, this clonotype is medium-sized. The chain employs TRBV10-3 and TRBJ1-5; 8 bases agree with TRBD1. The junction had 3 bases not matched to a gene; V was cut back by 0 bases and J by 5 bases. Germline-derived CDR1 and CDR2 are ENHRY and SYGVKD. The CDR3 is made up of 15 amino acids. CDR3 in DNA: TGTGCCATCAGTGAGTCGGAGACAGGGGATCAGCCCCAGCATTTT. It encodes CAISESETGDQPQHF.

This clonotype has a count of ten or more. The chain couples TRBV5-1 to TRBJ1-6; D might be TRBD1 (5 bases). This CDR3 spans 16 amino acids. Per germline, CDR1 SGHRS and CDR2 YFSETQ. The V and J ends lost 7 bases and 10 bases respectively, with 24 bases between them. CDR3 residues: CASSTQGGGGESPLHF. As DNA, the CDR3 is TGCGCCAGCTCAACTCAGGGTGGTGGAGGGGAGTCACCCCTCCACTTT.

DNA of the CDR3: TGTGCCAGCAGCACGCAGGCAAACTATGGCTACACAGATACGCAGTATTTT. It specifies CASSTQANYGYTDTQYF. The chain combines TRBV7-2 with TRBJ2-3; D remains ambiguous. The V gene's germline CDR1 is SGHTA and CDR2 FQGNSA. This CDR3 is 17 amino acids long. The ends were cut back, 5 bases at V and 2 bases at J, with 20 bases in the middle. Full variable domain (rest looked up from reference TRBV7-2 and TRBJ2-3): GAGVSQSPSNKVTEKGKDVELRCDPISGHTALYWYRQSLGQGLEFLIYFQGNSAPDKSGLPSDRFSAERTGGSVSTLTIQRTQQEDSAVYLCASSTQANYGYTDTQYFGPGTRLTVL.

Here the CDR3 reads CSAREGDSRQHEQYF. The CDR3 DNA reads as TGCAGTGCTAGAGAGGGGGACTCCCGACAGCACGAGCAGTACTTC. The chain couples TRBV20-1 to TRBJ2-7; perhaps TRBD2 as D (6 bases). With 0 bases removed from V and 5 bases from J, the gap between germline ends came to 17 bases. The germline V gene has CDR1 DFQATT and CDR2 SNEGSKA (reference sequence). The CDR3 is 15 amino acids.

J is TRBJ1-3 and V is TRBV10-3; D call uncertain. Deletions cut 8 bases from V and 7 bases from J, with 6 bases between. This CDR3 region has 10 residues. Germline CDR1 ENHRY, CDR2 SYGVKD. The CDR3 loop is CAIVGNTIYF. The CDR3 region has the DNA TGTGCCATCGTGGGGAACACCATATATTTT.